The next 9 T cell receptor beta chains were all read from a single sample in a study of CD8+CD57+ T cells in acquired aplastic anemia. The use of genomic DNA as template underpinned the TCR beta VDJ and CDR3 profiling. MiXCR, run by TCRdb on the reads, gives a single entry per CDR3 protein. There are approximately 190,000 distinct CDR3 sequences in the sample; roughly half occur only once, and around 8.8% lies in the top ten. Those patients picked for sequencing had displayed CD8+CD57+ cell expansion on flow cytometry. The sample comprised sorted CD4+, CD8+, or CD8+CD57+ T cells (not recorded which) from PBMCs. The receptors derive from a human donor with aplastic anemia.

Only one count was recorded for this clonotype. The chain has TRBV7-8 and TRBJ2-7; 8 bases agree with TRBD1. The CDR3 loop spans 17 amino acids. V trimming: 4 bases; J trimming: 3 bases; junction bases outside the gene matches: 14. Germline CDR1 SGHVS, CDR2 FQNEAQ. CDR3 protein: CASSSGPSGQAVYEQYF. The CDR3 nucleotides read TGTGCCAGCAGCTCCGGCCCGTCGGGACAGGCCGTCTACGAGCAGTACTTC.

This clonotype was seen ten or more times. This chain joins TRBV7-2 and TRBJ1-1, with D uncertain. CDR3 length: 13 residues. Germline lookup yields CDR1 SGHTA and CDR2 FQGNSA. V was pared by 5 bases and J by 7 bases, with 14 bases between. CDR3 nucleotides: TGTGCCAGCAGCCCAACATGGAGAGGTGAAGCTTTCTTT. It encodes CASSPTWRGEAFF.

The J gene is TRBJ2-7, the V gene TRBV10-3, with D possibly being TRBD1 (6 bases). Germline assignment: CDR1 ENHRY and CDR2 SYGVKD. The germline V and J ends were trimmed by 5 bases and 0 bases, with 11 bases remaining between them. The CDR3 is 14 amino acids. In DNA, the CDR3 is TGTGCCATCAGTTCCCCCAGGGGCTCCTACGAGCAGTACTTC. Translating it yields CAISSPRGSYEQYF.

This clonotype was counted ten times or more. The rearrangement links TRBV12-3 or TRBV12-4 to TRBJ1-5; no clear D gene. CDR3 length equals 11 residues. V was cut by 3 bases and J by 5 bases, with 2 bases left in between. CDR3 residues: CASSFYQPQHF. DNA for the CDR3: TGTGCCAGCAGTTTTTATCAGCCCCAGCATTTT.

V and J are TRBV25-1 and TRBJ2-7, with TRBD2 matching 7 bases. V lost 2 bases, J lost 10 bases, and 8 bases stayed unmatched. Germline V gives CDR1 MGHDK, CDR2 SYGVNS. The CDR3 spans 13 residues. The chain's CDR3 is CASSEAGVQKQYF. The CDR3 nucleotides read TGTGCCAGCAGTGAAGCGGGGGTCCAGAAACAGTACTTC.

This chain connects TRBV29-1 to TRBJ2-3; unclear D gene. This CDR3 spans 14 amino acids. Trimming cost V 1 base and J 4 bases, with 12 bases left between them. Germline assignment: CDR1 SQVTM and CDR2 ANQGSEA. The CDR3 DNA reads as TGCAGCGTTGAAGGAACCGGTGAGGCAGATACGCAGTATTTT. It codes for CSVEGTGEADTQYF.

This clonotype has at least ten counts. The chain employs TRBV11-3 and TRBJ2-7; the D gene is possibly TRBD2 (5 bases). The CDR3 spans 14 residues. The V end was cut by 5 bases, the J end by 1 base, with 12 bases between. Germline V gene data show CDR1 as SGHNT and CDR2 as YENEEA. The CDR3 DNA is TGTGCCAGCAGCAGCCCAAGCGGTTCCTACGAGCAGTACTTC. Encoded protein: CASSSPSGSYEQYF.

Many counts were recorded for this clonotype. The rearrangement uses TRBV20-1 and TRBJ2-7; 9 nucleotides agree with TRBD1. Per germline, CDR1 DFQATT and CDR2 SNEGSKA (reference sequence). CDR3 length: 13 amino acids. Trimming removed 5 bases from V and 2 bases from J; junction bases left unmatched: 4. As DNA, the CDR3 is TGCAGTGCTCCGGGACAGGGTCCCTACGAGCAGTACTTC. This translates into CSAPGQGPYEQYF.

CDR3 loop: CATSFRLGNSYEQYF. CDR3 nucleotides: TGTGCCACCAGCTTCCGGTTGGGCAACTCCTACGAGCAGTACTTC. This chain joins TRBV15 and TRBJ2-7; D call uncertain. This CDR3 contains 15 residues. Germline V gene lookup returns CDR1 LNHNV and CDR2 YYDKDF (reference sequence). V lost 5 bases and J 0 bases, leaving 14 bases between the germline ends.